A selection of T cell receptor beta chains follows, all from one sample in a study of T cell responses to AZD1222 COVID-19 vaccine. Clones were read by immunoSEQ multiplex PCR, and TCRdb kept only the in-frame ones, dropping some. Here the sample spans over 90,000 clones, roughly 90% being singletons. The input for sequencing was peripheral blood, taken 28 days after the second AZD1222 dose. These receptors were taken from an adult who received the AZD1222 COVID-19 vaccine. The CDR3 runs from the conserved cysteine through the conserved F or W. D genes are given only for firm matches. Not all rows give a size; the values are once, few, many and, for expanded clones, a class.

v_call,d_call,clone_size,j_call,cdr3_aa,cdr3_nt
TRBV4-2,TRBD1,.,TRBJ1-2,CASRGDRVYGYGYTF,TGTGCCAGCAGGGGGGACAGGGTATACGGCTATGGCTACACCTTC
TRBV7-9,TRBD1,.,TRBJ2-7,CASSSLGASGTGRYEQYF,TGTGCCAGCAGCTCCCTTGGGGCTTCCGGGACAGGCCGCTACGAGCAGTACTTC
TRBV12-3/TRBV12-4,.,once,TRBJ1-2,CASSLAGVGGYTF,TGTGCCAGCAGTTTGGCGGGAGTCGGTGGCTACACCTTC
TRBV18,.,.,TRBJ2-1,CASSPGSVSYNEQFF,TGTGCCAGCTCACCGGGTTCAGTCTCCTACAATGAGCAGTTCTTC
TRBV27,TRBD1,.,TRBJ1-5,CASIFGTGPNQPQHF,TGTGCCAGCATCTTCGGGACAGGGCCTAATCAGCCCCAGCATTTT
TRBV11-2,.,.,TRBJ1-6,CASGVRPSQGRDSPLHF,TGTGCCAGCGGAGTTCGCCCTAGTCAGGGACGGGATTCACCCCTCCACTTT
TRBV6-5,.,.,TRBJ1-1,CASIVGGTEAFF,TGTGCCAGCATTGTAGGGGGCACTGAAGCTTTCTTT
TRBV18,.,.,TRBJ2-3,CASSPAGSSTDTQYF,TGTGCCAGCTCACCAGCGGGGTCTAGCACAGATACGCAGTATTTT
TRBV30,TRBD1,.,TRBJ1-3,CACTTGVFLRGRNTIYF,TGTGCCTGTACGACAGGGGTTTTCCTTCGCGGGAGAAACACCATATATTTT
TRBV18,.,.,TRBJ1-1,CASSPRDQTEMNTEAFF,TGTGCCAGCTCACCACGGGATCAGACGGAGATGAACACTGAAGCTTTCTTT
TRBV24-1,.,.,TRBJ2-1,CATSDAGIRGVEQFF,TGTGCCACCAGTGATGCCGGGATCAGGGGGGTTGAGCAGTTCTTC
TRBV5-4,TRBD2,once,TRBJ2-5,CASSPWTSGVETQYF,TGTGCCAGCAGCCCTTGGACTAGCGGGGTGGAGACCCAGTACTTC
TRBV7-2,.,.,TRBJ1-5,CASSLERDQPQHF,TGTGCCAGCAGCTTAGAGCGGGATCAGCCCCAGCATTTT
TRBV28,.,once,TRBJ2-5,CASSFGATGTQYF,TGTGCCAGCAGTTTCGGGGCCACGGGGACCCAGTACTTC
TRBV4-3,TRBD2,.,TRBJ2-3,CASSQVAGGRVDTQYF,TGCGCCAGCAGCCAAGTGGCGGGGGGGCGAGTGGATACGCAGTATTTT
TRBV2,TRBD2,.,TRBJ2-7,CASSPLGGWAYEQYF,TGTGCCAGCAGTCCTCTCGGGGGGTGGGCCTACGAGCAGTACTTC
TRBV7-8,TRBD2,.,TRBJ2-3,CASSTTSGGAGGTDTQYF,TGTGCCAGCAGCACAACTAGCGGGGGGGCGGGAGGAACAGATACGCAGTATTTT
TRBV6-2/TRBV6-3,TRBD2,.,TRBJ2-3,CASSPPGSGGYTQYF,TGTGCCAGCAGCCCTCCGGGTAGCGGGGGGTATACGCAGTATTTT
TRBV3-1/TRBV3-2,.,once,TRBJ1-1,CASSQGSDTEAFF,TGTGCCAGCAGCCAAGGGTCGGACACTGAAGCTTTCTTT
TRBV3-1/TRBV3-2,.,.,TRBJ2-7,CASSQDLGAPYEQYF,TGTGCCAGCAGCCAAGATCTGGGGGCCCCCTACGAGCAGTACTTC
TRBV19,.,once,TRBJ2-6,CASSIGGQSGANVLTF,TGTGCCAGTAGTATCGGGGGACAGTCTGGGGCCAACGTCCTGACTTTC
TRBV9,TRBD1,once,TRBJ1-2,CASSVGRDRADYGYTF,TGTGCCAGCAGCGTCGGGAGGGACAGGGCTGACTATGGCTACACCTTC
TRBV27,.,.,TRBJ2-7,CASSLSTVDPYEQYF,TGTGCCAGCAGTTTATCAACGGTGGACCCCTACGAGCAGTACTTC
TRBV18,.,.,TRBJ2-1,CASSATSSYNEQFF,TGTGCCAGCTCCGCGACGAGCTCCTACAATGAGCAGTTCTTC
TRBV3-1/TRBV3-2,.,.,TRBJ1-2,CASTGVPEYGYTF,TGTGCCAGCACTGGAGTGCCCGAATATGGCTACACCTTC
TRBV7-9,.,.,TRBJ2-7,CASSLESYEQYF,TGTGCCAGCAGCTTAGAAAGCTACGAGCAGTACTTC
TRBV19,TRBD1,.,TRBJ1-4,CASARDRDNEKLFF,TGTGCCAGTGCGCGGGACAGGGATAATGAAAAACTGTTTTTT
TRBV30,.,.,TRBJ2-3,CAWTGGRGVLCTQYF,TGTGCCTGGACTGGGGGTAGAGGGGTTTTATGTACGCAGTATTTT
TRBV30,.,.,TRBJ2-1,CAWSVSEGEQFF,TGTGCCTGGAGTGTGTCTGAGGGGGAGCAGTTCTTC
TRBV5-1,.,.,TRBJ1-1,CASSLSGGGTEAFF,TGCGCCAGCAGCTTGTCTGGGGGGGGCACTGAAGCTTTCTTT
TRBV6-2/TRBV6-3,.,.,TRBJ2-1,CASSYSAGRVRDNEQFF,TGTGCCAGCAGTTACTCGGCGGGCAGGGTGAGGGACAATGAGCAGTTCTTC
TRBV2,.,.,TRBJ1-1,CASRGTRVGTEAFF,TGTGCCAGCCGCGGGACCCGGGTTGGGACTGAAGCTTTCTTT
TRBV27,.,.,TRBJ2-5,CASSPGASEETQYF,TGTGCCAGCAGTCCTGGGGCTAGCGAAGAGACCCAGTACTTC
TRBV9,.,once,TRBJ1-3,CASSVDANTGNTIYF,TGTGCCAGCAGCGTAGACGCGAATACTGGAAACACCATATATTTT
TRBV12-3/TRBV12-4,.,.,TRBJ2-1,CASSRGGVNEQFF,TGTGCCAGCAGTCGCGGAGGGGTTAATGAGCAGTTCTTC
TRBV13,.,.,TRBJ1-2,CASSPRTPTGYTF,TGTGCCAGCAGCCCTCGGACGCCTACTGGCTACACCTTC
TRBV10-3,.,.,TRBJ1-5,CASGWGSNQPQHF,TGTGCCTCCGGATGGGGGAGCAATCAGCCCCAGCATTTT
TRBV11-2,.,.,TRBJ2-5,CASRSGTAQETQYF,TGTGCCAGCAGGAGCGGGACAGCACAAGAGACCCAGTACTTC
TRBV6-5,.,.,TRBJ1-4,CAGAAGDAGNEKLFF,TGTGCCGGGGCGGCAGGGGACGCGGGTAATGAAAAACTGTTTTTT
TRBV19,TRBD1,.,TRBJ1-1,CASSMRTGEVAFF,TGTGCCAGTAGTATGAGGACAGGGGAGGTAGCTTTCTTT
TRBV7-8,TRBD2,.,TRBJ2-1,CASSLLAGGPEDEQFF,TGTGCCAGCAGCTTACTAGCGGGGGGGCCGGAGGATGAGCAGTTCTTC
TRBV4-3,TRBD1,.,TRBJ1-4,CASSQDFQGAYEKLFF,TGCGCCAGCAGCCAAGATTTCCAGGGGGCTTATGAAAAACTGTTTTTT
TRBV7-2,TRBD2,.,TRBJ2-7,CASSLWGGAPNEQYF,TGTGCCAGCAGCTTGTGGGGGGGAGCTCCTAACGAGCAGTACTTC
TRBV4-2,TRBD1,.,TRBJ1-1,CASSHQLDRAMNTEAFF,TGTGCCAGCAGCCATCAACTGGACAGGGCAATGAACACTGAAGCTTTCTTT
TRBV4-2,.,.,TRBJ2-5,CASSQVTPEGRPKSIRETQYF,TGTGCCAGCAGCCAAGTGACGCCCGAGGGACGGCCCAAGAGTATCCGAGAGACCCAGTACTTC
TRBV27,TRBD2,.,TRBJ2-5,CASSPLMPRREGTQYF,TGTGCCAGCAGTCCCCTAATGCCTAGGAGGGAGGGGACCCAGTACTTC
TRBV2,TRBD2,.,TRBJ2-1,CASSWTSGSSSYNEQFF,TGTGCCAGCAGTTGGACTAGCGGATCTAGCTCCTACAATGAGCAGTTCTTC
TRBV19,TRBD1,.,TRBJ2-5,CASSIDFGTGEETQYF,TGTGCCAGTAGTATAGATTTCGGGACAGGGGAAGAGACCCAGTACTTC
TRBV6-5,TRBD1,once,TRBJ1-5,CASSRGTGGGQPQHF,TGTGCCAGCAGTCGCGGGACAGGGGGCGGTCAGCCCCAGCATTTT
TRBV7-6,TRBD2,.,TRBJ2-5,CASSLEAGKAGSFQETQYF,TGTGCCAGCAGCTTAGAAGCGGGGAAAGCGGGGTCCTTCCAAGAGACCCAGTACTTC
TRBV19,.,.,TRBJ2-1,CASGRVSYNEQFF,TGTGCCAGTGGCAGGGTATCCTACAATGAGCAGTTCTTC
TRBV4-3,.,.,TRBJ1-5,CASSQGTDQPQHF,TGCGCCAGCAGCCAAGGGACCGATCAGCCCCAGCATTTT
TRBV28,.,.,TRBJ1-5,CASSLGGAYSNQPQHF,TGTGCCAGCAGTTTAGGGGGGGCTTATAGCAATCAGCCCCAGCATTTT
TRBV30,.,.,TRBJ2-5,CAWGVNQETQYF,TGTGCCTGGGGAGTCAACCAAGAGACCCAGTACTTC